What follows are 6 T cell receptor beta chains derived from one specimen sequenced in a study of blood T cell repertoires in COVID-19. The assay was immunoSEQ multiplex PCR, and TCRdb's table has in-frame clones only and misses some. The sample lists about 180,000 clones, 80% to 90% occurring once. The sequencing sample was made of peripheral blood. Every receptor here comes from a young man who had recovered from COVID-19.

In nucleotides, the CDR3 is TGTGCCAGCAGCCTGCAGGGGGAAGCCTACGAGCAGTACTTC. This translates into CASSLQGEAYEQYF. The V and J genes are TRBV5-5 and TRBJ2-7; TRBD1 aligns across 7 bases. The V segment lost 4 bases and the J segment 2 bases; nucleotides outside the gene matches: 6. The length of the CDR3 is 14 residues. The germline CDR1 and CDR2 sequences are SGHKS and YYEKEE (reference sequence).

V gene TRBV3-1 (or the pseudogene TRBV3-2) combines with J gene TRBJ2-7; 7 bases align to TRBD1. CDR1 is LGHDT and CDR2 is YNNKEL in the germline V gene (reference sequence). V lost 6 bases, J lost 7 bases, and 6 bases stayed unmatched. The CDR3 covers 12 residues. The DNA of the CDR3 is TGTGCCAGCAGTCGGACAGGTGAGGAGCAGTACTTC. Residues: CASSRTGEEQYF.

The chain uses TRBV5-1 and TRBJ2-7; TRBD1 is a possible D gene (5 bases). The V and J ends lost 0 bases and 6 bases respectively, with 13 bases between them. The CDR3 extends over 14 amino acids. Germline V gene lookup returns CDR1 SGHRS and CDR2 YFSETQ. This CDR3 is CASSLVLGAGEQYF. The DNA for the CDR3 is TGCGCCAGCAGCTTGGTTCTTGGGGCCGGCGAGCAGTACTTC. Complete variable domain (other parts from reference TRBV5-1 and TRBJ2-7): KAGVTQTPRYLIKTRGQQVTLSCSPISGHRSVSWYQQTPGQGLQFLFEYFSETQRNKGNFPGRFSGRQFSNSRSEMNVSTLELGDSALYLCASSLVLGAGEQYFGPGTRLTVT.

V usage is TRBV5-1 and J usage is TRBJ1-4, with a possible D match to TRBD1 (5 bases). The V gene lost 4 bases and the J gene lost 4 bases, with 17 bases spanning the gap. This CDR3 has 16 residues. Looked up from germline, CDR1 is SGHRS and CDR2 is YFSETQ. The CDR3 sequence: CASSVGFREINEKLFF. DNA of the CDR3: TGCGCCAGCAGCGTAGGCTTCAGGGAAATTAATGAAAAACTGTTTTTT.

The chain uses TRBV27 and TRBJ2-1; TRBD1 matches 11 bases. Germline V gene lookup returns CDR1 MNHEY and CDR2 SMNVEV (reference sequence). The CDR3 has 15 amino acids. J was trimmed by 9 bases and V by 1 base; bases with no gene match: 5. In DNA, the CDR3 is TGTGCCAGCAGTTTATACGGACAGGGGGCGTTTGAGCAGTTCTTC. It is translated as CASSLYGQGAFEQFF.

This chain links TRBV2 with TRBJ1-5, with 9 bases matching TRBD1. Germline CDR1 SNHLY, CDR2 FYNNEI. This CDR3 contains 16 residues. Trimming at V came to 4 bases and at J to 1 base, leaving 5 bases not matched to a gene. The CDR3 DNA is TGTGCCAGCAGTGGGTTTGGACAGGGGAGCAATCAGCCCCAGCATTTT. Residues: CASSGFGQGSNQPQHF. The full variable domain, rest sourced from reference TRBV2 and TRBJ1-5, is EPEVTQTPSHQVTQMGQEVILRCVPISNHLYFYWYRQILGQKVEFLVSFYNNEISEKSEIFDDQFSVERPDGSNFTLKIRSTKLEDSAMYFCASSGFGQGSNQPQHFGDGTRLSIL.